These 9 T cell receptor beta chains were sequenced from one sample in a study of vaccination and CD4 T cells after COVID-19. No cognate antigen is known for these TCRs. Treatment denoted: roughly ten-day PBMC culture with coronavirus spike peptide pools or control peptides (ViraFEST assay). Once obtained from cultured CD4+ T cells, the DNA was sequenced using the Oncomine TCR Beta short-read assay. TCRdb passed the PCR reads through MiXCR, listing each CDR3 protein once. The table includes more than 10,000 distinct CDR3 sequences, about 45% detected once. Input material: CD4+ T cells from blood, cultured in vitro. All receptors come from a human donor who had recovered from COVID-19.

This clonotype was counted once. The chain joins TRBV7-9 to TRBJ1-4, with 9 bases lining up with TRBD1. CDR3 length equals 14 residues. Germline-derived CDR1 and CDR2 are SEHNR and FQNEAQ (reference sequence). Trimming took 6 bases from V and 6 from J; bases not matched to a gene: 5. The CDR3 reads CASSLGQGDEKLFF. As DNA, the CDR3 is TGTGCCAGCAGTTTGGGACAGGGAGATGAAAAACTGTTTTTT.

This chain uses TRBV18 with TRBJ2-5, with 11 bases matching TRBD2. Germline CDR1 KGHSH, CDR2 LQKENI. Losses at the gene ends were 6 bases for V and 0 bases for J; bases not matched to a gene: 12. This CDR3 has 18 amino acids. The DNA of the CDR3 is TGTGCCAGCTCCCCGAATAGCGGGAGGGCCGTCGACCAAGAGACCCAGTACTTC. This gives the protein CASSPNSGRAVDQETQYF. The full variable domain, completed using reference TRBV18 and TRBJ2-5, is NAGVMQNPRHLVRRRGQEARLRCSPMKGHSHVYWYRQLPEEGLKFMVYLQKENIIDESGMPKERFSAEFPKEGPSILRIQQVVRGDSAAYFCASSPNSGRAVDQETQYFGPGTRLLVL.

This clonotype appeared a single time. The chain links TRBV5-1 to TRBJ2-1; TRBD2 agrees at 10 bases. V lost 0 bases and J lost 5; bases outside the gene matches: 11. The V gene's germline CDR1 is SGHRS and CDR2 YFSETQ. The CDR3 is 18 residues long. The CDR3 nucleotides read TGCGCCAGCAGCTTGGCCACAAGGCCGAGCGGGAGGGACAATGAGCAGTTCTTC. This encodes CASSLATRPSGRDNEQFF. Based on the CDR3 plus reference TRBV5-1 and TRBJ2-1, the full variable domain is KAGVTQTPRYLIKTRGQQVTLSCSPISGHRSVSWYQQTPGQGLQFLFEYFSETQRNKGNFPGRFSGRQFSNSRSEMNVSTLELGDSALYLCASSLATRPSGRDNEQFFGPGTRLTVL.

The chain employs TRBV18 and TRBJ1-5; D is unclear. Trimming took off 5 bases at V and 0 bases at J, with 8 bases between the two ends. The germline CDR1 and CDR2 sequences are KGHSH and LQKENI. This CDR3 comprises 14 residues. This chain's CDR3 is CASSGVNSNQPQHF. CDR3 DNA: TGTGCCAGCTCAGGGGTCAATAGCAATCAGCCCCAGCATTTT.

This clonotype was seen more than once but under ten times. The chain has TRBV2 and TRBJ1-1, with D possibly being TRBD1 (5 bases). The length of the CDR3 is 13 residues. V dropped 4 bases and J dropped 0 bases, with 6 bases sitting between them. From germline, CDR1 is SNHLY and CDR2 FYNNEI. CDR3 nucleotides: TGTGCCAGCAGTGGGGACCTGAACACTGAAGCTTTCTTT. It codes for CASSGDLNTEAFF.

The chain combines TRBV19 with TRBJ2-1; 11 bases are shared with TRBD2. Germline CDR1 is LNHDA and CDR2 is SQIVND (reference sequence). The V gene end was trimmed by 6 bases and the J gene end by 6 bases; junction bases not matched to a gene: 7. There are 15 residues in the CDR3. The DNA for the CDR3 is TGTGCCAGTAGAACCGGGACTAGCGGAGTCAATGAGCAGTTCTTC. Amino acids: CASRTGTSGVNEQFF. The whole variable domain, remainder taken from reference TRBV19 and TRBJ2-1, is DGGITQSPKYLFRKEGQNVTLSCEQNLNHDAMYWYRQDPGQGLRLIYYSQIVNDFQKGDIAEGYSVSREKKESFPLTVTSAQKNPTAFYLCASRTGTSGVNEQFFGPGTRLTVL.

The chain combines TRBV30 with TRBJ2-3; weak D call: TRBD2 (6 bases). Germline V gene lookup returns CDR1 GTSNPN and CDR2 SVGIG (reference sequence). This CDR3 is built from 14 residues. With 0 bases removed from V and 6 bases from J, the gap between germline ends came to 13 bases. CDR3 in amino acids: CAWSVGTGSDTQYF. The CDR3 DNA is TGTGCCTGGAGTGTAGGCACCGGGAGTGATACGCAGTATTTT. Based on the CDR3 plus reference TRBV30 and TRBJ2-3, the full variable domain is SQTIHQWPATLVQPVGSPLSLECTVEGTSNPNLYWYRQAAGRGLQLLFYSVGIGQISSEVPQNLSASRPQDRQFILSSKKLLLSDSGFYLCAWSVGTGSDTQYFGPGTRLTVL.

This clonotype was observed a few times. This chain links TRBV19 with TRBJ2-2; weak D call: TRBD2 (5 bases). Germline CDR1 LNHDA, CDR2 SQIVND (reference sequence). V was shortened by 5 bases and J by 3 bases, with 19 bases between the two germline ends. The CDR3 is 17 amino acids. As DNA, the CDR3 is TGTGCCAGTAGTCACCTCCTCGGGGTAGGGTACACCGGGGAGCTGTTTTTT. This translates into CASSHLLGVGYTGELFF.

In nucleotides, the CDR3 is TGTGCCACCAGTGATCCGGGCCCCGGTAGATCAGATACGCAGTATTTT. It translates to CATSDPGPGRSDTQYF. The V and J genes are TRBV24-1 and TRBJ2-3; no reliable D call. This CDR3 spans 16 amino acids. V was cut by 3 bases and J by 4 bases, with 16 bases left in between. Germline lookup yields CDR1 KGHDR and CDR2 SFDVKD.